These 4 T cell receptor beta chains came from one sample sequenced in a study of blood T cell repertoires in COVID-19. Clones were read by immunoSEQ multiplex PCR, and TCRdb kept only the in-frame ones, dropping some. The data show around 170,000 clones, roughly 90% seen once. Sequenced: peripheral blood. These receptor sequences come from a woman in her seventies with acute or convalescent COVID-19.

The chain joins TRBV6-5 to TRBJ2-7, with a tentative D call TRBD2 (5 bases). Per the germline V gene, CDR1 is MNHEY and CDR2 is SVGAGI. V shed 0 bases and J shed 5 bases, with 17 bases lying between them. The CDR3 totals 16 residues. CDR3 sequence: CASSYSRVYSSHEQYF. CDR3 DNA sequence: TGTGCCAGCAGTTACTCGAGGGTTTACTCGTCCCACGAGCAGTACTTC.

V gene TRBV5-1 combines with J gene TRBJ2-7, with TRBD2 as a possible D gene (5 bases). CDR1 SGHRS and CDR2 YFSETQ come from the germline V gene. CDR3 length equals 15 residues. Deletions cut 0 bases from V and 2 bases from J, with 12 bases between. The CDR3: CASSLGGRGPYEQYF. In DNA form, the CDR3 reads TGCGCCAGCAGCTTGGGAGGGAGAGGCCCCTACGAGCAGTACTTC.

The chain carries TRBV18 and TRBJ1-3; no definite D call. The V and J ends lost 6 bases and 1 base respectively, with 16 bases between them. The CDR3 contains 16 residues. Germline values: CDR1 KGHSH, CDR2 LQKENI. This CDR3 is CASSPSSPTSGNTIYF. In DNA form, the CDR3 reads TGTGCCAGCTCCCCTTCTTCACCTACGTCTGGAAACACCATATATTTT.

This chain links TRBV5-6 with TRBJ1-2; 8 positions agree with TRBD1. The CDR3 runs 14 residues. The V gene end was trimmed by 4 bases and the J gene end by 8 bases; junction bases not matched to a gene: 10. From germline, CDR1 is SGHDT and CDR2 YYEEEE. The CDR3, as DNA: TGTGCCAGCAGCGTTGACAGGGGAACGGGAGGCTACACCTTC. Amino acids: CASSVDRGTGGYTF.